This T cell receptor (beta chain) was captured in a study of metastatic and nonmetastatic thyroid tumors. Study context: Repertoires from malignant and benign thyroid patients were compared across blood and tumor or nodule tissue.

TCRdb reassembled clones from the PCR reads with MiXCR. Of about 11,000 clones listed, over 25% were seen once; the top ten hold 9.8%. Nobody among the patients had been given any treatment before thyroid surgery. This receptor was identified in a female donor with papillary thyroid cancer or a benign thyroid nodule (not recorded which). Some clones in this sample may be carry-over from other donors' samples. Material: tumor tissue.

In DNA form, the CDR3 reads TGTGCCAGCAGTTTCAGGGCGAACACCGGGGAGCTGTTTTTT. It codes for CASSFRANTGELFF. The rearrangement joins TRBV6-2 or TRBV6-3 to TRBJ2-2; D possibly corresponds to TRBD1 (5 bases). Looked up from germline, CDR1 is MNHEY and CDR2 is SVGEGT. V lost 4 bases, J lost 0 bases, and 6 bases lay in between. CDR3 size: 14 residues.